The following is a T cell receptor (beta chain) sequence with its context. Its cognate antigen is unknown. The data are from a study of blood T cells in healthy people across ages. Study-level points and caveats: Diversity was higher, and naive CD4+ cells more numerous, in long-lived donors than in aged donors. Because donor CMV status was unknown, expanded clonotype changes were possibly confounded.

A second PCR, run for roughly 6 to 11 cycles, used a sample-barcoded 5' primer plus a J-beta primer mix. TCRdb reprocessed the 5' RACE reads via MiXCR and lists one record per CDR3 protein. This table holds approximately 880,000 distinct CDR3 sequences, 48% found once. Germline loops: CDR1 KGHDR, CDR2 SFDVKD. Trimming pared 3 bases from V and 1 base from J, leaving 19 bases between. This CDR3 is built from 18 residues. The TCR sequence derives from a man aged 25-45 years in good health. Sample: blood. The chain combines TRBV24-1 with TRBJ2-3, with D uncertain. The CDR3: CATSDNVQRAYRTDTQYF. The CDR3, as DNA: TGTGCCACCAGTGATAATGTTCAGAGAGCTTATCGCACAGATACGCAGTATTTT.